This T cell receptor (beta chain) was retrieved from a study of cytomegalovirus exposure and HLA in healthy donors. Study summary: It was reported in a later analysis that the same platform had been used for the 120 or so validation repertoires as for the approximately 700 first-cohort repertoires. Study conclusions and caveats: Most TCR sequences were uncommon, yet certain public TCRs appeared in many donors.

In the case of this clone: Its antigen remains unknown.

CDR3 length: 13 residues. Germline V CDR1 and CDR2: GTSNPN, SVGIG (reference sequence). Trimming stripped 6 bases from V and 7 bases from J, with 16 bases between. The repertoire was sequenced with immunoSEQ multiplex PCR; TCRdb's copy has only in-frame clones and lacks some. This table holds roughly 150,000 clones, around 96% found once. This chain connects TRBV30 to TRBJ1-5; D is undetermined. The sample consisted of PBMCs. The receptor was derived from a woman between 18 and 29 years old in good health and CMV-seronegative. The CDR3 DNA follows: TGTGCCTGCCGACCCGGGGTAGGGCAGCCCCAGCATTTT. Its translation: CACRPGVGQPQHF. The complete variable domain, with remaining parts taken from reference TRBV30 and TRBJ1-5, reads SQTIHQWPATLVQPVGSPLSLECTVEGTSNPNLYWYRQAAGRGLQLLFYSVGIGQISSEVPQNLSASRPQDRQFILSSKKLLLSDSGFYLCACRPGVGQPQHFGDGTRLSIL.